This TCR beta chain was retrieved from a study of blood T cell repertoires in COVID-19. Study details: COVID-19 samples collected from the United States, Italy and Spain covered acute and convalescent phases. PBMCs, B-cell-depleted T cells, or T cells provided the cDNA or gDNA that made up the material.

Original analysis: Reference gene primer amplification gave nucleated cell count estimates. This table comes from immunoSEQ multiplex PCR, and its TCRdb copy is limited to in-frame clones, with some not included. V, J and clone size were drawn from that table, and D and trimming were deduced from the DNA. The table records 95,000 to 120,000 clones, around 85% of them present only once. V was pared by 0 bases and J by 3 bases, with 9 bases between. The CDR3 covers 14 residues. The germline gives CDR1 SGHNT, CDR2 YYREEE (reference sequence). This chain joins TRBV5-4 and TRBJ1-1; D perhaps matches TRBD1 (5 bases). The sequence was obtained from a man aged 50 to 59 with acute or convalescent COVID-19. Source material: peripheral blood. CDR3: CASSLAGVDTEAFF. DNA for the CDR3: TGTGCCAGCAGCTTGGCGGGGGTCGACACTGAAGCTTTCTTT.